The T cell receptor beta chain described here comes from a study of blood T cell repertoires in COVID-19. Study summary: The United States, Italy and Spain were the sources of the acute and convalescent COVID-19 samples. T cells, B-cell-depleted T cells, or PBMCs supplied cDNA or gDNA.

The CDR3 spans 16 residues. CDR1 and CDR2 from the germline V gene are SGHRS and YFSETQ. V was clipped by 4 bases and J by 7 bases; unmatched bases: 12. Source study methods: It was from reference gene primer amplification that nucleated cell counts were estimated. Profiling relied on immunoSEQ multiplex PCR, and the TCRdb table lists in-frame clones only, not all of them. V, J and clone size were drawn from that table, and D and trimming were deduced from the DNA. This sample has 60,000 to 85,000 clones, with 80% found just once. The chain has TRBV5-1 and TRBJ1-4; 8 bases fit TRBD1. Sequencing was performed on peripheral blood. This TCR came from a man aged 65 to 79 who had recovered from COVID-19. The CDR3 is CASSPGGQGSAEKLFF. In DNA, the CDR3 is TGCGCCAGCAGCCCGGGAGGACAGGGTTCTGCTGAAAAACTGTTTTTT.